This is a list of T cell receptor beta chains from one sample in a study of blood T cells in healthy people across ages. TCRdb fed the 5' RACE reads into MiXCR, producing one record per CDR3 protein. Found here are fewer than 950,000 distinct CDR3 sequences, around 36% of them singletons; the top ten hold 13%. Sequencing was carried out using blood. All receptors come from a man aged 18 to 30 in good health. Both conserved end residues are part of each CDR3. The D gene is left open where the match is weak. Some rows have no size entry. The others give once, few or many, or a class for an expanded clone.

size	V	J	D	DNA	CDR3
few	TRBV14	TRBJ1-1	.	TGTGCCAGCAGCCAAGATCGCGGCAGGGACACTGAAGCTTTCTTT	CASSQDRGRDTEAFF
.	TRBV27	TRBJ2-2	.	TGTGCCAGCAGTCAAGAAAGACTGAGGAACACCGGGGAGCTGTTTTTT	CASSQERLRNTGELFF
few	TRBV12-3/TRBV12-4	TRBJ2-2	.	TGTGCCAGCAGCAAGACCCCTGGAGGTAACACCGGGGAGCTGTTTTTT	CASSKTPGGNTGELFF
once	TRBV4-3	TRBJ2-1	.	TGCGCCAGCAGCCAAGAAGCGGCCGGGGGCACTGAGCAGTTCTTC	CASSQEAAGGTEQFF
.	TRBV10-3	TRBJ2-3	.	TGTGCCCTCGCCCAAAGCCCGGACAGCCGCACAGATACGCAGTATTTT	CALAQSPDSRTDTQYF
.	TRBV7-2	TRBJ2-3	.	TGTGCCAGCAGCTTTTCCGGCAGGGGCACAGATACGCAGTATTTT	CASSFSGRGTDTQYF
few	TRBV5-6	TRBJ2-2	.	TGTGCCAGCAGCTCTATTGACTGGGACACCGGGGAGCTGTTTTTT	CASSSIDWDTGELFF
.	TRBV24-1	TRBJ2-5	.	TGTGCCACCAGTCAATCGCCAGGCGGTTTCCAAGAGACCCAGTACTTC	CATSQSPGGFQETQYF
many	TRBV7-3	TRBJ2-1	TRBD1	TGTGCCAGCAGCTTGACAGGGGGCAATGAGCAGTTCTTC	CASSLTGGNEQFF
many	TRBV11-2	TRBJ2-1	.	TGTGCCAGCAGCTTAGATAGCCGGGGCTCCTACAATGAGCAGTTCTTC	CASSLDSRGSYNEQFF
.	TRBV12-3/TRBV12-4	TRBJ1-3	TRBD1	TGTTCCAGCAGGCGACAGGGAAGTTTCTCTGGAAACACCATATATTTT	CSSRRQGSFSGNTIYF
few	TRBV7-9	TRBJ1-1	.	TGTGCCAGCAGCTTAGTAGGGCAGATGAACACTGAAGCTTTCTTT	CASSLVGQMNTEAFF
few	TRBV7-2	TRBJ2-3	TRBD1	TGTGCCAGCAGCTCCGGACAGGGGGGCGGCACAGATACGCAGTATTTT	CASSSGQGGGTDTQYF
.	TRBV20-1	TRBJ2-5	.	TGCAGTGCTAGAGGCAGGAACCAAGAGACCCAGTACTTC	CSARGRNQETQYF
.	TRBV29-1	TRBJ2-5	TRBD1	TGCAGCGTAGGGACAGTGGGGGAGACCCAGTACTTC	CSVGTVGETQYF
.	TRBV24-1	TRBJ2-1	.	TGTGCCACCGATACCGGGACTTCCTCCTACAATGAGCAGTTCTTC	CATDTGTSSYNEQFF
many	TRBV10-3	TRBJ2-1	.	TGTGCCATCAGTGCGGAGACGGGGAACAATGAGCAGTTCTTC	CAISAETGNNEQFF
few	TRBV7-2	TRBJ2-1	.	TGTGCCAGCAGCTTCTACCTTGGGATGTTGTTCTTC	CASSFYLGMLFF
.	TRBV9	TRBJ2-3	TRBD2	TGTGCCAGCAACTCGCGGGGGGGGTACACAGATACGCAGTATTTT	CASNSRGGYTDTQYF
.	TRBV4-3	TRBJ2-7	TRBD2	TGCGCCAGCAGCCAAGATGTGATAGCGGGGGGCCTCGAGCAGTACTTC	CASSQDVIAGGLEQYF
.	TRBV21-1	TRBJ2-7	.	TGTGCCAGTCCTTACGAGCAGTACTTC	CASPYEQYF
.	TRBV7-9	TRBJ1-1	TRBD1	TGTGCCAGCAGCTCGCGAGGGGACAGGGGAAACACTGAAGCTTTCTTT	CASSSRGDRGNTEAFF
.	TRBV27	TRBJ2-6	.	TGTGCCAGCAGTTTGACACCGCCTAGCTCTGGGGCCGACGTCCTGACTTTC	CASSLTPPSSGADVLTF
.	TRBV27	TRBJ2-1	TRBD2	TGTGCCAGCAGTTTGAGACTAGCGGGGGCAGGTGAGCAGTTCTTC	CASSLRLAGAGEQFF
many	TRBV2	TRBJ2-6	TRBD1	TGTGCCAGCGGTACCGGGACAGTGCTCCTCTCTGGGGCCAACGTCCTGACTTTC	CASGTGTVLLSGANVLTF
.	TRBV7-9	TRBJ2-7	TRBD1	TGTGCCAGCAGCTCCGGACAGGGGCCCTCCTACGAGCAGTACTTC	CASSSGQGPSYEQYF
.	TRBV20-1	TRBJ2-7	.	TGCAGTGCTTCCACCAACTACGAAACCTACAATGAGCAGTACTTC	CSASTNYETYNEQYF
few	TRBV5-1	TRBJ2-1	.	TGCGCCAGCAGCCCAACTAGCCCGAGCTCCTACAATGAGCAGTTCTTC	CASSPTSPSSYNEQFF
.	TRBV6-2/TRBV6-3	TRBJ2-7	.	TGTGCCAGCAGTAGTCAAAACAATGAGCAGTACTTC	CASSSQNNEQYF
.	TRBV3-1	TRBJ2-1	.	TGTGCCAGCAGCCGCGGGACGGGGGGCAATATGAATGAGCAGTTCTTC	CASSRGTGGNMNEQFF
many	TRBV12-3/TRBV12-4	TRBJ2-1	TRBD1	TGTGCCAGCAGTACCGGGACAGGGGGTTGGTACAATGAGCAGTTCTTC	CASSTGTGGWYNEQFF
.	TRBV2	TRBJ2-7	TRBD2	TGTACCAGCAGCGAACCGGGACTAGTTTCCTACGAGCAGTACTTC	CTSSEPGLVSYEQYF
.	TRBV12-3/TRBV12-4	TRBJ2-1	TRBD2	TGTGCCAGCAGTTATAGCGGGGGGGCGATAAATGAGCAGTTCTTC	CASSYSGGAINEQFF
many	TRBV7-8	TRBJ1-5	.	TGTGCCAGCAGCTTAGGGCGGTATAGCAATCAGCCCCAGCATTTT	CASSLGRYSNQPQHF
.	TRBV18	TRBJ1-1	.	TGTGCCAGCTCACCCGAGGCGGGCACTGAAGCTTTCTTT	CASSPEAGTEAFF
.	TRBV18	TRBJ2-1	.	TGTGCCAGCTCACCAGGGGTCGCTACCCACAATGAGCAGTTCTTC	CASSPGVATHNEQFF
few	TRBV6-2/TRBV6-3	TRBJ2-2	.	TGTGCCAGCAGTTACTCGATGGAGACAGGGAACACCGGGGAGCTGTTTTTT	CASSYSMETGNTGELFF
few	TRBV2	TRBJ2-7	.	TGTGCCAGCAGTCAGGAACCCCCTTCCTACGAGCAGTACTTC	CASSQEPPSYEQYF
few	TRBV6-2/TRBV6-3	TRBJ1-1	TRBD1	TGTGCCAGCAGTTACCACGAAGGGGGCGCAAACACTGAAGCTTTCTTT	CASSYHEGGANTEAFF
few	TRBV12-3/TRBV12-4	TRBJ1-6	TRBD1	TGTGCCAGCAGTGTTCAGGGGGCGAGTTCACCCCTCCACTTT	CASSVQGASSPLHF
many	TRBV7-9	TRBJ2-3	TRBD2	TGTGCCAGCAGCTTCCAGCGGGGGTACACAGATACGCAGTATTTT	CASSFQRGYTDTQYF
.	TRBV6-2/TRBV6-3	TRBJ2-2	.	TGTGTCAGCAGGTACTCCTCCGGGGAGCTGTTTTTT	CVSRYSSGELFF
few	TRBV7-8	TRBJ1-2	.	TGTGCCAGCAGCTTAGCCGGGCGGCCCTATGGCTACACCTTC	CASSLAGRPYGYTF
.	TRBV4-1	TRBJ2-3	.	TGCGCCAGCAGCGAAGGACTCACAGATACGCAGTATTTT	CASSEGLTDTQYF
many	TRBV29-1	TRBJ1-1	.	TGCAGCGTTGACAGTTCAAACACTGAAGCTTTCTTT	CSVDSSNTEAFF
few	TRBV5-1	TRBJ1-6	.	TGCGCCAGCAGCTTGTTTCAGGGGTCGGGTTCACCCCTCCACTTT	CASSLFQGSGSPLHF
.	TRBV10-3	TRBJ2-5	TRBD1	TGTGCCATCAGTGATGGGCAGGGGGCCTACGAGGCCCAGTACTTC	CAISDGQGAYEAQYF
.	TRBV20-1	TRBJ2-7	.	TGCAGTGCTAGTCTCAGGGCCCCCCACGAGCAGTACTTC	CSASLRAPHEQYF
.	TRBV27	TRBJ1-1	.	TGTGCCAGCAGTTTACGGGGCTACACTGAAGCTTTCTTT	CASSLRGYTEAFF
many	TRBV6-1	TRBJ2-7	TRBD1	TGTGCCAGCAGTGAGTCGACAGGGGGCTACGAGCAGTACTTC	CASSESTGGYEQYF
few	TRBV20-1	TRBJ1-6	.	TGCAGCCCTGCGGGGAGGGAAGGTAATTCACCCCTCCACTTT	CSPAGREGNSPLHF
.	TRBV5-6	TRBJ2-1	TRBD1	TGTGCCAGCAGCGCAGGACAGGGACTCTCCTACAATGAGCAGTTCTTC	CASSAGQGLSYNEQFF
once	TRBV28	TRBJ1-2	.	TGTGCCAGCAGTTTAGGCTCTACGGGGTCTAACTATGGCTACACCTTC	CASSLGSTGSNYGYTF
.	TRBV5-1	TRBJ1-2	TRBD1	TGCGCCAGCAGCTTGGCCCGACAGGGGGACATGATCGGCTACACCTTC	CASSLARQGDMIGYTF
.	TRBV12-3/TRBV12-4	TRBJ2-5	.	TGTGCCAGCACGAGGGAAGGGACCCAGTACTTC	CASTREGTQYF